This TCR beta chain was observed in a study of CD8+ T cells in alopecia areata. A note on this clone: Its antigen is unidentified.

Whole-study findings and limits: Tissue-resident alphabeta T cells belonging to normal skin likewise get sequenced within scalp specimens. Mice gave a clearer picture of TCR sharing than patients did, possibly for HLA-related reasons.

Specified treatment: oral pan-JAK inhibitor, 5-10 mg twice daily. Per germline, CDR1 SQVTM and CDR2 ANQGSEA. This CDR3 is 17 amino acids long. The V and J ends lost 0 bases and 5 bases, in that order; junction bases with no gene match: 9. RNA extraction was followed by reverse transcription into cDNA, which acted as the sequencing template. The table came from immunoSEQ multiplex PCR; TCRdb's copy has only in-frame clones and leaves some out. Among 90,000 to 120,000 clones listed, 84% were seen once. This clonotype was obtained from a human donor with alopecia areata. Sequencing was performed on CD8+ T cells sorted from blood, taken at week 24, from a patient treated with tofacitinib. This chain joins TRBV29-1 and TRBJ2-5; TRBD2 matches at 13 bases. The CDR3 region has the DNA TGCAGCGTTGAAGATAGGGGACTAGCGGGGCCGCCGGAGACCCAGTACTTC. It translates to CSVEDRGLAGPPETQYF.